In its sample, the clone carrying this T cell receptor (beta chain) was seen a few times. What it recognizes is unknown. The data originate from a study of vaccination and CD4 T cells after COVID-19. The overall study: Convalescent cases consisted of six males and four females, of whom two were Hispanic. Blood was drawn a median around 74 days post second dose, range 14 to 241.

As to treatment: roughly ten-day PBMC culture with coronavirus spike peptide pools or control peptides (ViraFEST assay). Before TCRs were sequenced, ViraFEST expanded antigen-specific T cells with peptide pools. An Oncomine TCR Beta short-read assay was used to sequence the DNA from cultured CD4+ T cells. TCRdb used MiXCR to reprocess the PCR reads, holding one entry per CDR3 protein. The sample contains about 18,000 distinct CDR3 sequences, roughly 27% of which appear only once. Sequencing used cultured CD4+ T cells from blood. This receptor was taken from a human donor with COVID-19.

In nucleotides, the CDR3 is TGCAGCGTTGAAGAACAAGGGACGAGGGAAAAACTGTTTTTT. Residues: CSVEEQGTREKLFF. The chain recombines TRBV29-1 with TRBJ1-4, with D perhaps TRBD1 (5 bases). V was cut by 0 bases and J by 8 bases, with 13 bases left in between. Germline assignment: CDR1 SQVTM and CDR2 ANQGSEA. This CDR3 region has 14 residues. The full variable domain, with the rest looked up from reference TRBV29-1 and TRBJ1-4, is SAVISQKPSRDICQRGTSLTIQCQVDSQVTMMFWYRQQPGQSLTLIATANQGSEATYESGFVIDKFPISRPNLTFSTLTVSNMSPEDSSIYLCSVEEQGTREKLFFGSGTQLSVL.